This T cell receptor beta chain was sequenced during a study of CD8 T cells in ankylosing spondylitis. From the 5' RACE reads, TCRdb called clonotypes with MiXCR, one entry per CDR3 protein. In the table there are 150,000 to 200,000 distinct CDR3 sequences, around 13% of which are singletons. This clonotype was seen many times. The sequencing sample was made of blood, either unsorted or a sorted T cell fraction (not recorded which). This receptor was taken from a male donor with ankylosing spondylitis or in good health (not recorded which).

CDR3 coding DNA: TGCAGTGCTAGAGATAGGGGGGGCAATCAGCCCCAGCATTTT. Translation gives CSARDRGGNQPQHF. The chain recombines TRBV20-1 with TRBJ1-5, with D possibly being TRBD1 (6 bases). CDR1 and CDR2 from the germline V gene are DFQATT and SNEGSKA (reference sequence). Trimming stripped 0 bases from V and 2 bases from J, with 8 bases between. There are 14 residues in the CDR3.